This entry describes one T cell receptor beta chain. This entry belongs to a study of T cell changes during pregnancy in multiple sclerosis. Generated by immunoSEQ multiplex PCR, the TCRdb table keeps only in-frame clones and is missing some. The sample lists 55,000 to 70,000 clones, just over 90% seen once, with more than 2% in the top ten. This CDR3 has 11 residues. The germline V and J ends were trimmed by 6 bases and 10 bases, with 9 bases remaining between them. Germline CDR1 reads MDHEN; CDR2 reads SYDVKM. This sample comprised peripheral blood, obtained in the first trimester of pregnancy. The chain employs TRBV28 and TRBJ2-2; D not certain. This TCR came from a female donor in good health, enrolled as a control in a pregnancy study. In DNA, the CDR3 is TGTGCCAGCAGCTACGGTGAGGAGCTGTTTTTT. It is translated as CASSYGEELFF.